The rows below give T cell receptor beta chains drawn from one sample of a study of long-term antiretroviral therapy in people with HIV. Using immunoSEQ multiplex PCR, the repertoire was profiled, and TCRdb retains in-frame clones only, with some absent. Among about 37,000 clones, roughly four fifths were seen once, and the ten largest hold 6.2%. Sequencing used unsorted PBMCs, obtained 1 year after starting antiretroviral therapy. The receptors derive from a man between 18 and 35 years old with HIV. The CDR3 runs from the conserved cysteine through the conserved F or W. The order of the fields is D gene, V gene, clone size, J gene, CDR3 protein, CDR3 DNA. The D gene is left open where the match is weak. Not all rows give a size; the values are once, few, many and, for expanded clones, a class.

.	TRBV14	.	TRBJ1-1	CASSQGARTEAFF	TGTGCCAGCAGCCAAGGTGCTAGAACTGAAGCTTTCTTT
TRBD2	TRBV12-5	.	TRBJ2-5	CASGTYLAGGETQYF	TGTGCTAGTGGCACCTACCTAGCGGGGGGTGAGACCCAGTACTTC
.	TRBV7-8	.	TRBJ2-1	CASSLGGMGSSYNEQFF	TGTGCCAGCAGCTTAGGGGGTATGGGCAGCTCCTACAATGAGCAGTTCTTC
.	TRBV13	.	TRBJ2-4	CASSSTVAKNIQYF	TGTGCCAGCAGCTCGACTGTAGCCAAAAACATTCAGTACTTC
TRBD1	TRBV9	.	TRBJ2-6	CASSARDRAGANVLTF	TGTGCCAGCAGCGCGAGGGACAGGGCTGGGGCCAACGTCCTGACTTTC
TRBD2	TRBV13	few	TRBJ2-7	CASSPAGIYEQYF	TGTGCCAGCAGCCCAGCGGGGATCTACGAGCAGTACTTC
TRBD1	TRBV5-1	.	TRBJ1-2	CASSLATGVDYGYTF	TGCGCCAGCAGCTTGGCGACAGGGGTGGACTATGGCTACACCTTC
TRBD1	TRBV27	few	TRBJ1-1	CASRTGGWTEAFF	TGTGCCAGCAGGACAGGGGGCTGGACTGAAGCTTTCTTT
TRBD1	TRBV13	.	TRBJ1-2	CASSGRQGESGYTF	TGTGCCAGCAGCGGCCGACAGGGGGAATCGGGCTACACCTTC
.	TRBV19	.	TRBJ1-4	CASSIVGVTNEKLFF	TGTGCCAGTAGTATAGTCGGGGTAACTAATGAAAAACTGTTTTTT
.	TRBV28	.	TRBJ1-1	CASSPPGILNTEAFF	TGTGCCAGCAGTCCCCCAGGGATTTTGAACACTGAAGCTTTCTTT
.	TRBV2	.	TRBJ1-1	CASSEARAEEAFF	TGTGCCAGCAGTGAAGCCCGGGCCGAAGAAGCTTTCTTT
TRBD1	TRBV4-3	once	TRBJ2-1	CASSQKGQGIYNEQFF	TGCGCCAGCAGCCAAAAGGGACAGGGGATCTACAATGAGCAGTTCTTC
TRBD1	TRBV9	.	TRBJ2-1	CASSVAGGQGANPMQFF	TGTGCCAGCAGCGTAGCGGGGGGACAGGGGGCGAATCCAATGCAGTTCTTC
.	TRBV6-1	.	TRBJ2-7	CASIPDENEQYF	TGTGCCAGCATCCCAGACGAGAATGAGCAGTACTTC
TRBD1	TRBV5-4	.	TRBJ2-5	CASTRQGEETQYF	TGTGCCAGCACCCGACAGGGAGAAGAGACCCAGTACTTC
.	TRBV7-8	.	TRBJ1-1	CASSFQGITEAFF	TGTGCCAGCAGCTTTCAGGGGATCACTGAAGCTTTCTTT
.	TRBV6-5	.	TRBJ2-1	CASSPSYNEQFF	TGTGCCAGCAGTCCAAGTTACAATGAGCAGTTCTTC
.	TRBV10-3	.	TRBJ2-7	CASIGAAYEQYF	TGTGCCAGCATCGGGGCGGCCTACGAGCAGTACTTC
TRBD2	TRBV7-6	.	TRBJ2-3	CASSLALREFPPDTQYF	TGTGCCAGCAGCTTAGCTTTGCGGGAGTTCCCGCCAGATACGCAGTATTTT
.	TRBV9	.	TRBJ1-2	CASSVAGNYGYTF	TGTGCCAGCAGCGTAGCAGGGAACTATGGCTACACCTTC
TRBD1	TRBV4-1	.	TRBJ1-1	CASSQDLGTGPAEAFF	TGCGCCAGCAGCCAAGATTTAGGGACAGGGCCAGCTGAAGCTTTCTTT
.	TRBV18	once	TRBJ2-1	CASSPPPRIVKFF	TGTGCCAGCTCACCACCCCCCAGGATTGTGAAGTTCTTC
.	TRBV6-1	once	TRBJ1-1	CASGREGTEAFF	TGTGCCAGCGGGAGGGAGGGCACTGAAGCTTTCTTT
TRBD1	TRBV7-9	.	TRBJ2-7	CASSTPTDRDSYF	TGTGCCAGCAGCACCCCCACCGACAGGGATTCGTACTTC
TRBD1	TRBV10-3	.	TRBJ2-7	CATSGTELSYEQYF	TGTGCCACCAGTGGGACAGAACTTTCCTACGAGCAGTACTTC
TRBD1	TRBV10-3	.	TRBJ2-6	CAPRGGQGPGANVLTF	TGTGCCCCACGCGGGGGACAGGGACCCGGGGCCAACGTCCTGACTTTC
.	TRBV7-9	.	TRBJ1-5	CASSWDGMNQPQHF	TGTGCCAGCAGTTGGGACGGGATGAATCAGCCCCAGCATTTT
.	TRBV4-3	once	TRBJ2-7	CASSQEARGTYEQYF	TGCGCCAGCAGCCAAGAGGCCCGGGGAACCTACGAGCAGTACTTC